Reported below is one T cell receptor (beta chain). Antigen unknown. CDR3 length: 14 amino acids. The germline V and J ends were trimmed by 5 bases and 3 bases, with 13 bases remaining between them. Time point specified: persistent/refractory GD, antithyroid drugs over 5 years with positive TRAb. Preparation of the TCR library used RNA extracted from PBMCs. Graves' disease diagnosis relied on American Thyroid Association guidelines. Arm-PCR of CDR3 regions and iRepertoire HTBI primers were the basis on which TCR beta libraries were built. TCRdb recomputed calls from the multiplex PCR reads with MiXCR, one row per CDR3 protein. Seen here are around 510,000 distinct CDR3 sequences, about 20% observed once, and the top ten hold about 7.8%. These data originate in a study of regulatory T cells in long-lasting Graves disease. Study-level results: Fewer public clonotypes were shared by new patients (under 1,000) than by persistent patients (roughly 2,500).

This chain links TRBV12-3 or TRBV12-4 with TRBJ2-5; perhaps TRBD1 as D (5 bases). This receptor was taken from a female donor with Graves disease. This specimen was peripheral blood mononuclear cells (PBMCs), taken when the disease was refractory, from a patient treated with antithyroid drugs. CDR3 amino acids: CASSGRGTKETQYF. CDR3 in DNA: TGTGCCAGCAGTGGAAGGGGCACCAAAGAGACCCAGTACTTC.